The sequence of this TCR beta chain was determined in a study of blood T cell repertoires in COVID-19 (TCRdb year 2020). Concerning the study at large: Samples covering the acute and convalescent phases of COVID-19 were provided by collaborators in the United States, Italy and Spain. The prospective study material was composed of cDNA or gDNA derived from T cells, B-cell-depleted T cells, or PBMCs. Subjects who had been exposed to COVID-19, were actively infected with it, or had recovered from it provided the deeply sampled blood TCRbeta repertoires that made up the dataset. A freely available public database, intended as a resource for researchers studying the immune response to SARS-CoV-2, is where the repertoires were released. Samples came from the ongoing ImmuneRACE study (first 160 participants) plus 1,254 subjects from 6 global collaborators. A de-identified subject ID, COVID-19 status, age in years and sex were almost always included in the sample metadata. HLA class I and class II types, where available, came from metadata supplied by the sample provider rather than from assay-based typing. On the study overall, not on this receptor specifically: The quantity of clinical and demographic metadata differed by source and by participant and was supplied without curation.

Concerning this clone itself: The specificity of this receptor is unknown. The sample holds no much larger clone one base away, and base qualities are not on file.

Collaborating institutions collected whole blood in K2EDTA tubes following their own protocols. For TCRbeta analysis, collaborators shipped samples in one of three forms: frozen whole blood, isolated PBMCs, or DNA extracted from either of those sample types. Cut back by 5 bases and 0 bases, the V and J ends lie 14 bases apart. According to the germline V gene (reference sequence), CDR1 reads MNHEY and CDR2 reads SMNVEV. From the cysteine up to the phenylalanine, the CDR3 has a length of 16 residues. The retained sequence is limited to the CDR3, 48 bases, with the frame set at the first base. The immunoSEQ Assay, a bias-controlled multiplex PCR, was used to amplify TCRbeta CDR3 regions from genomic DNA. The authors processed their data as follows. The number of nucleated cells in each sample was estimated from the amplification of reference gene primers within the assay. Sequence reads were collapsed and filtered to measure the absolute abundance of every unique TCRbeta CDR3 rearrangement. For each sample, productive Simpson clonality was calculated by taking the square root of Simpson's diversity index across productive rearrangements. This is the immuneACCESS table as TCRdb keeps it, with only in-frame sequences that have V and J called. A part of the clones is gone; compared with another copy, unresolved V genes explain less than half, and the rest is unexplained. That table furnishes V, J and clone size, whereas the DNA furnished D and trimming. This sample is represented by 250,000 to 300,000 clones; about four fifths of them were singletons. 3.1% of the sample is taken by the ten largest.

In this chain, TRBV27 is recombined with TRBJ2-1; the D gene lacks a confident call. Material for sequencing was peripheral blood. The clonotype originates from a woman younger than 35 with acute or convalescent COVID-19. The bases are TGTGCCAGCAGTCTTTTACCCGCCGGCTCCTACAATGAGCAGTTCTTC. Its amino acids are CASSLLPAGSYNEQFF.